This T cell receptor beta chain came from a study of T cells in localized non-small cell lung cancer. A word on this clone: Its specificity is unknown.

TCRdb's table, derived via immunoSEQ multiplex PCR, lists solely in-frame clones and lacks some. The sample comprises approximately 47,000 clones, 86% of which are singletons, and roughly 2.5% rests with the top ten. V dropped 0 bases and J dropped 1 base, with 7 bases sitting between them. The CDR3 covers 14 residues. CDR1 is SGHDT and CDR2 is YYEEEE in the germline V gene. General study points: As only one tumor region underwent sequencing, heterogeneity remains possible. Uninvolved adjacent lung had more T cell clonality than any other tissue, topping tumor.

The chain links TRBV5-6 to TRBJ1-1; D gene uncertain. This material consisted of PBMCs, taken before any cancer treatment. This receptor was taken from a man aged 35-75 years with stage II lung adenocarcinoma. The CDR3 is CASSLGGRNTEAFF. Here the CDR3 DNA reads TGTGCCAGCAGCTTGGGCGGGAGGAACACTGAAGCTTTCTTT.